The source of this T cell receptor (beta chain) is a study of blood T cell repertoires in COVID-19. Study context: Collection of acute and convalescent COVID-19 samples took place in the United States, Italy and Spain. The cDNA or gDNA used as material had been derived from T cells, B-cell-depleted T cells, or PBMCs.

CDR3 length equals 13 residues. V was clipped by 8 bases and J by 4 bases; unmatched bases: 4. Germline V gene data show CDR1 as SNHLY and CDR2 as FYNNEI. As handled by the study authors: Reference gene primer amplification gave nucleated cell count estimates. Clones were sequenced by immunoSEQ multiplex PCR, and TCRdb holds only the in-frame ones, with some missing. The V and J calls and clone size come from that table; D and trimming were worked out from the DNA. The sample lists tens of thousands of clones; more than 80% were seen once. Sequenced sample: peripheral blood. The rearrangement links TRBV2 to TRBJ1-1; TRBD1 matches at 10 bases. This TCR was sampled from a middle-aged man with acute or convalescent COVID-19. The CDR3 loop is CASLRDRGTEAFF. In DNA, the CDR3 is TGTGCCAGCCTCCGGGACAGGGGCACTGAAGCTTTCTTT.